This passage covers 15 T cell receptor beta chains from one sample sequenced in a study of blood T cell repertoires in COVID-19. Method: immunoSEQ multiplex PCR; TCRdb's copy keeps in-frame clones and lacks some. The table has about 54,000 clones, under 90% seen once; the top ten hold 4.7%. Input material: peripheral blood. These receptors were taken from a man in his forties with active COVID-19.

CDR3 DNA sequence: TGCGCCAGCAGATCCTGGGGGGGCTCCAATTCACCCCTCCACTTT. It translates to CASRSWGGSNSPLHF. This chain joins TRBV5-1 and TRBJ1-6; the D gene is possibly TRBD1 (6 bases). V was cut by 5 bases and J by 7 bases, with 16 bases left in between. Germline V gene data show CDR1 as SGHRS and CDR2 as YFSETQ. The CDR3 covers 15 residues.

The CDR3 DNA reads as TGTGCCAGCAGCGGGAGGGATCAGCCCCAGCATTTT. It translates to CASSGRDQPQHF. The genes are TRBV13 and TRBJ1-5; D gene ambiguous. Per the germline V gene, CDR1 is PRHDT and CDR2 is FYEKMQ (reference sequence). CDR3 length equals 12 residues. V lost 5 bases to trimming and J lost 5 bases, with 7 bases between them.

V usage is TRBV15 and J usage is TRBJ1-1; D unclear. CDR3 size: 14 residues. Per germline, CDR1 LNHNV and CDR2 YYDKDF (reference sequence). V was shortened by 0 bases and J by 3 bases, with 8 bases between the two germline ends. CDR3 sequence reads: CATSRDSGDTEAFF. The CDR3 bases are TGTGCCACCAGCAGAGATAGCGGGGACACTGAAGCTTTCTTT.

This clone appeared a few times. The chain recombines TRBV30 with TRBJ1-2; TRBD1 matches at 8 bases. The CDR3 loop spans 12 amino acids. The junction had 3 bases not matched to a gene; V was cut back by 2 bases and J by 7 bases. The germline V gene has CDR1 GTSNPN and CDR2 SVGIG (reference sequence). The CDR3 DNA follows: TGTGCCTGGAGTTTACAGGGGGGTGGCTACACCTTC. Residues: CAWSLQGGGYTF.

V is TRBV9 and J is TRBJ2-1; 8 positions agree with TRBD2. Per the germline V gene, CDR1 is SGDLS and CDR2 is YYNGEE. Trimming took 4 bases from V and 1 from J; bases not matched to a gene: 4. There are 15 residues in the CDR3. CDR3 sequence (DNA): TGTGCCAGCAGCACCAGCGGGAGTTCCTACAATGAGCAGTTCTTC. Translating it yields CASSTSGSSYNEQFF.

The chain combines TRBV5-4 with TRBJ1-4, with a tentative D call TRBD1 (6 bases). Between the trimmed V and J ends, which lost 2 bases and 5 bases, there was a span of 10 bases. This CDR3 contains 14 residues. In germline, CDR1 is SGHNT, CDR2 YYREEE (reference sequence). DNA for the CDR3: TGTGCCAGCAGCTTACAGGGAATAAATGAAAAACTGTTTTTT. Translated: CASSLQGINEKLFF. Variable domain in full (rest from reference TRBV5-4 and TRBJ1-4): ETGVTQSPTHLIKTRGQQVTLRCSSQSGHNTVSWYQQALGQGPQFIFQYYREEENGRGNFPPRFSGLQFPNYSSELNVNALELDDSALYLCASSLQGINEKLFFGSGTQLSVL.

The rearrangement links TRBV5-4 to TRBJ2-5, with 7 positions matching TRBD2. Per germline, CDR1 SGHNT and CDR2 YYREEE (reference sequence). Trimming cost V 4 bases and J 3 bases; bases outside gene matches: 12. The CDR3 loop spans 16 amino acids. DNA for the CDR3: TGTGCCAGCAGCCCTTGGACTAGGTCCTTCAAAGAGACCCAGTACTTC. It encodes CASSPWTRSFKETQYF.

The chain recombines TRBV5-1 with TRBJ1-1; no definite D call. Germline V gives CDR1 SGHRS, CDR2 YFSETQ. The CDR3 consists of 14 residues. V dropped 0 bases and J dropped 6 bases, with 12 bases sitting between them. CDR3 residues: CASSLETGLAEAFF. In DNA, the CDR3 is TGCGCCAGCAGCTTGGAGACCGGGTTGGCTGAAGCTTTCTTT.

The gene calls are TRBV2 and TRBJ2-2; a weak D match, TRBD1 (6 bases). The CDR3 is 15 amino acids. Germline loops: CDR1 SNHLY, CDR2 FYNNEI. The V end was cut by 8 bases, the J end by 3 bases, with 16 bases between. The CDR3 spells CASSVQGLDTGELFF. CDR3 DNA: TGTGCCAGCTCGGTTCAGGGGCTAGACACCGGGGAGCTGTTTTTT. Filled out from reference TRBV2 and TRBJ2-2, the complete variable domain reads EPEVTQTPSHQVTQMGQEVILRCVPISNHLYFYWYRQILGQKVEFLVSFYNNEISEKSEIFDDQFSVERPDGSNFTLKIRSTKLEDSAMYFCASSVQGLDTGELFFGEGSRLTVL.

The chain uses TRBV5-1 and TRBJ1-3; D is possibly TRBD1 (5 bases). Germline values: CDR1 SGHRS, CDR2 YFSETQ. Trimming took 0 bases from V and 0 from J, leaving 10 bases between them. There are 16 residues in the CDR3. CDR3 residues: CASSLGQTFSGNTIYF. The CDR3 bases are TGCGCCAGCAGCTTGGGACAGACTTTCTCTGGAAACACCATATATTTT.

The CDR3 sequence is CASSAGDGTSGSNEQFF. The DNA for the CDR3 is TGTGCCAGCAGCGCAGGGGACGGGACTAGCGGGAGCAATGAGCAGTTCTTC. The V and J genes are TRBV9 and TRBJ2-1; 14 nucleotides align to TRBD2. V dropped 3 bases and J dropped 6; count of bases not matched to a gene: 8. The CDR3 is made up of 17 amino acids. Germline-derived CDR1 and CDR2 are SGDLS and YYNGEE.

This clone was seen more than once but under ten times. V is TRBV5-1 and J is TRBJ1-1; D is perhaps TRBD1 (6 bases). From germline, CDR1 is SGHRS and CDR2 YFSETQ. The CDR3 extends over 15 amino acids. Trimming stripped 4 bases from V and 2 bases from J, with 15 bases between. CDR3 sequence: CASSGGRGGNTEAFF. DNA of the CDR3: TGCGCCAGCAGCGGGGGAAGAGGGGGAAACACTGAAGCTTTCTTT. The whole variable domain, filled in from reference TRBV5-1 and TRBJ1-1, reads KAGVTQTPRYLIKTRGQQVTLSCSPISGHRSVSWYQQTPGQGLQFLFEYFSETQRNKGNFPGRFSGRQFSNSRSEMNVSTLELGDSALYLCASSGGRGGNTEAFFGQGTRLTVV.

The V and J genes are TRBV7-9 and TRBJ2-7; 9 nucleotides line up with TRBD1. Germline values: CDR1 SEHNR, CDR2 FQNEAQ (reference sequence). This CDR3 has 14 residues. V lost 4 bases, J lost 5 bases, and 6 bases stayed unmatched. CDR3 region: CASSSWTGAHEQYF. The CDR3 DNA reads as TGTGCCAGCAGCTCCTGGACAGGGGCGCACGAGCAGTACTTC.

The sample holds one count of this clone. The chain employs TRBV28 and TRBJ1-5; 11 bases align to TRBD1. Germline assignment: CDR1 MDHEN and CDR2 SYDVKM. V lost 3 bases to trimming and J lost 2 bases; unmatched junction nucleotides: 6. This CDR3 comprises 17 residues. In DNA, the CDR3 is TGTGCCAGCAGTTTGGACAGGGGGCGGACTGGCAATCAGCCCCAGCATTTT. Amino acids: CASSLDRGRTGNQPQHF.

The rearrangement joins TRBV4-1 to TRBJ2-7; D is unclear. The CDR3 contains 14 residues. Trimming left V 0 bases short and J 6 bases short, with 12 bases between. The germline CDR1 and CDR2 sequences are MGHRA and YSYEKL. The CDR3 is CASSQDPPWSEQYF. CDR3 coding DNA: TGCGCCAGCAGCCAAGACCCTCCTTGGAGCGAGCAGTACTTC.